Reported below is one T cell receptor beta chain. Its matching antigen is unknown. Stated treatment: roughly 10-day PBMC culture with coronavirus spike peptide pools or control peptides (ViraFEST assay). The sample originates from a study of vaccination and CD4 T cells after COVID-19. J lost 3 bases, V lost 5 bases, and 6 bases had no gene match. The germline V gene has CDR1 SQVTM and CDR2 ANQGSEA. The CDR3 runs 13 residues. The Oncomine TCR Beta short-read assay was applied to DNA of cultured CD4+ T cells. Each CDR3 protein is one row after TCRdb ran MiXCR on the PCR reads. This sample has some 18,000 distinct CDR3 sequences; 50% occur once, and the top ten carry roughly 6.7%.

The chain combines TRBV29-1 with TRBJ1-1; 7 bases fit TRBD1. What was sequenced was CD4+ T cells from blood, cultured in vitro. This TCR came from a human donor who had recovered from COVID-19. This chain's CDR3 is CSVSGQVDTEAFF. The DNA for the CDR3 is TGCAGCGTTTCCGGACAGGTGGACACTGAAGCTTTCTTT.